The TCR beta chain described here comes from a study of identical twins (TCRdb year 2016). About the investigation overall: To test whether fetal clonotypes persist, this study deep-sequenced TCR alpha and beta repertoires from monozygotic twins, from unrelated adults of various ages, and from cord blood. To rule out contamination, the twin experiments were replicated at different times with different library preparation protocols. The paper's findings and limits, for the study overall: Abundant cord blood beta clonotypes carried fewer insertions; young adult naive repertoires showed a weaker similar trend, while memory repertoires showed none. Invariant T cells such as MAIT and iNKT could partly confound zero-insertion analyses, although diverse VJ usage argued against such confounding for most clonotypes. Compared with coincidental sharing between unrelated individuals, an excess of low generation-probability sequences was observed among out-of-frame TCR alpha sequences shared between twins. Recombination models systematically underestimated out-of-frame TCR alpha sharing in monozygotic twins but agreed with sharing between unrelated individuals. In beta out-of-frame sequences, excess twin sharing was weaker, because having fewer shared sequences lowered the signal-to-noise ratio. Because the same donors could not be followed over many years, conclusions were based on cross-sectional statistical analysis.

This clonotype was observed a handful of times. Its antigen is currently not known. No base quality values were provided; no much bigger clone lies one nucleotide off. All donors were healthy Caucasians. The twin cohort comprised three pairs of female monozygotic twins, all aged roughly 18 to 30 years. CD4+ and CD8+ T cell populations were isolated with positive isolation kits from Invitrogen. The library was produced with 5' RACE. TCRdb records Illumina HiSeq 2000 as the sequencer. Template switching introduced a universal primer binding site; the final cDNA contained a unique molecular identifier, enabling accurate counting of TCR cDNA molecules. First-strand cDNA for TCR alpha and beta chains was synthesized from specific primers in the conserved constant-segment region. To control for contamination, each cDNA library was double barcoded with a SMART-Mk sample barcode plus Illumina barcodes. TruSeq adapter sequences and Illumina sample barcodes were added in two successive PCR steps. The Illumina HiSeq platform was used with custom primers to sequence TCR alpha and beta cDNA libraries. The paper's processing steps were these. Raw reads were processed with MiGEC to extract unique molecular identifiers, and MiXCR was used to determine CDR3 positions. For each individual, recombination models were inferred using an EM algorithm with the repgenHMM and IGoR tools. The tcR package in R was used for shared clonotype analysis, with sharing normalized by the product of cloneset sizes. Out-of-frame nonproductive sequences were analyzed to study raw recombination free of thymic and clonal selection effects. The raw public reads went through TCRdb reprocessing: fastp at Q25, MiXCR clone calling, in-frame beta chains kept. CDR3 protein duplicates are merged, each entry listing the most common genes and DNA. V and J calls and clone size were set by TCRdb, not the authors. Here the sample has about 480,000 distinct CDR3 sequences; 11% to 15% occur a single time. 0.52% of the sample belongs to the ten largest clones.

V is cut back by 11 bases and J by 10 bases, with 9 bases in the junction unmatched. Taken from the germline V gene, the CDR1 and CDR2 loops are SNHLY and FYNNEI. From the cysteine up to the phenylalanine, the CDR3 has a length of 11 residues. Left in the record is the CDR3 DNA by itself, 33 bases read in frame from the first base. The sample was also linked to a second study, of yellow fever vaccine responses in identical twins. The second source states: The T cell response to vaccination in identical twins was reported by the authors to appear partly convergent and partly personalized. The study precisely tracked vaccine-responding T cell clones in identical twins.

The rearranged segments are TRBV2 and TRBJ2-3; 7 bases in the middle match TRBD2. This clonotype was sampled from a woman younger than 30 in good health. Sequencing was performed on CD4+ T cells sorted from blood. The CDR3 region reads CAGGEGSAQYF. The DNA reads as follows: TGTGCCGGCGGGGAGGGTTCGGCGCAGTATTTT.